The clone carrying this T cell receptor (beta chain) was picked up a small number of times. Researchers ran the PCR with 60 Vbeta and 13 Jbeta primers. Repertoires were generated with immunoSEQ multiplex PCR, while TCRdb's copy carries only in-frame clones and drops some. This sample has 150,000 or so clones; around 80% occur once, and the top ten carry approximately 2.3%. The data were taken from a study of cytomegalovirus exposure and HLA in healthy donors. Germline-derived CDR1 and CDR2 are MNHNY and SVGAGI (reference sequence). The CDR3 is 15 amino acids. The V segment lost 8 bases and the J segment 7 bases; nucleotides outside the gene matches: 12.

The specimen was PBMCs. J is TRBJ2-1 and V is TRBV6-6; 9 bases fit TRBD2. The TCR sequence derives from a female donor in good health and CMV-seronegative. CDR3 DNA sequence: TGTGCCAGCCTGTCTAGGACTAGCGCCCCAAATGAGCAGTTCTTC. This sequence encodes CASLSRTSAPNEQFF.